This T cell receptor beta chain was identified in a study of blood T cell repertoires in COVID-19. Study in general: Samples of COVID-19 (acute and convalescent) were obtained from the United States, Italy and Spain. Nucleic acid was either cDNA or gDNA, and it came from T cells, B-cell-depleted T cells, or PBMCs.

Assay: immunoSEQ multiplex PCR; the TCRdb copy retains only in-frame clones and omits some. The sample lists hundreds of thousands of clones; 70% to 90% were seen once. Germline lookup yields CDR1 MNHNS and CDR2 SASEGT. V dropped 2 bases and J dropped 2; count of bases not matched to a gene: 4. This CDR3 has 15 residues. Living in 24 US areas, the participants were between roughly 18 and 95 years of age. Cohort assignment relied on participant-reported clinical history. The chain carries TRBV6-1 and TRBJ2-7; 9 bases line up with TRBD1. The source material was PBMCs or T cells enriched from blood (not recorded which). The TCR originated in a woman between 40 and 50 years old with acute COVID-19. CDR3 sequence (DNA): TGTGCCAGCAGTGAACCGGGACAGGGCACCTACGAGCAGTACTTC. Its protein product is CASSEPGQGTYEQYF.